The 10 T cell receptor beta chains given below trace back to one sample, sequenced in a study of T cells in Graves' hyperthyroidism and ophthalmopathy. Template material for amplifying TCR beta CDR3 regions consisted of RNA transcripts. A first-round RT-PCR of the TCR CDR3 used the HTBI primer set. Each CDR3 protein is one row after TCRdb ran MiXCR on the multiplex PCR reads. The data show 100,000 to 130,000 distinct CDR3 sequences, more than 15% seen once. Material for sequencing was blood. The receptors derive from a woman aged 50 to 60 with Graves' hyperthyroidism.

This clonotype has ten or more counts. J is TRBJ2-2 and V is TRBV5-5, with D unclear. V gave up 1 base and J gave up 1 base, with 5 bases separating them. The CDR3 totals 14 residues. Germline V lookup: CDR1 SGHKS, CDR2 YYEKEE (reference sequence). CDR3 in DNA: TGTGCCAGCAGCTTGTGGATGAACACCGGGGAGCTGTTTTTT. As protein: CASSLWMNTGELFF.

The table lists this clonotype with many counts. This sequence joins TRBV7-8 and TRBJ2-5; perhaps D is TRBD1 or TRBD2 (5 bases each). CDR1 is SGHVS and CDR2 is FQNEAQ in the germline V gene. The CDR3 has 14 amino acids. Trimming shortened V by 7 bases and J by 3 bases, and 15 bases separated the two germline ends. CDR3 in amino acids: CASNPKMGEETQYF. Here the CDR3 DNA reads TGTGCCAGCAACCCGAAAATGGGGGAAGAGACCCAGTACTTC.

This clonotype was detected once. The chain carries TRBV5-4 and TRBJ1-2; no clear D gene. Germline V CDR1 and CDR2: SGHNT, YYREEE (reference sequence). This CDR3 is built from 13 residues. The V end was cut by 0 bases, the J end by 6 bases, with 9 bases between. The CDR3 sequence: CASSLVGIDGYTF. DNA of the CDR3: TGTGCCAGCAGCTTGGTGGGCATTGATGGCTACACCTTC.

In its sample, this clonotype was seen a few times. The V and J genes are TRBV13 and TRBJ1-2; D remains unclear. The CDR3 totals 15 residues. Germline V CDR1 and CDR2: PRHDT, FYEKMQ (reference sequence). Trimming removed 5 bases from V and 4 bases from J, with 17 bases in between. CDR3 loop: CASSPVGVGFYGYTF. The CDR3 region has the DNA TGTGCCAGCAGCCCCGTTGGAGTAGGGTTCTATGGCTACACCTTC.

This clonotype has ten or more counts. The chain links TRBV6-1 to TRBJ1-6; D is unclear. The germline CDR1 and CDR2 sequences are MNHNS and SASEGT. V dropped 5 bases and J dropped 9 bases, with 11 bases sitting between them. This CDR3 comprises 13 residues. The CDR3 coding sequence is TGTGCCAGCAGTATCGCCCTGGGTTCACCCCTCCACTTT. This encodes CASSIALGSPLHF.

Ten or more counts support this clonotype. This CDR3 reads CSARRLAGAPDTQYF. As DNA, the CDR3 is TGCAGTGCTAGAAGGCTAGCGGGAGCCCCAGATACGCAGTATTTT. V gene TRBV20-1 combines with J gene TRBJ2-3, with TRBD2 matching over 10 bases. Germline CDR1 DFQATT, CDR2 SNEGSKA (reference sequence). The CDR3 has 15 residues. With V trimmed by 2 bases and J by 4 bases, 6 bases remained unmatched.

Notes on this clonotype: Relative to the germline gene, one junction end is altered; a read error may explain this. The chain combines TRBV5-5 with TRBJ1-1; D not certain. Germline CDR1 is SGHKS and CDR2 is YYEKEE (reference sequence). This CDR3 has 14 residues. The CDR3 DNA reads TGTCCCAGCAGCCTCAACAACTTGAACACTGAAGCTTTCTTT. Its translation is CPSSLNNLNTEAFF.

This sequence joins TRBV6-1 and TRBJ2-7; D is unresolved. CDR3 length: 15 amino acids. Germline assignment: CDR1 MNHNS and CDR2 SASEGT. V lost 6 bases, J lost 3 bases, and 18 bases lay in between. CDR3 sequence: CASSKWNGVGYEQYF. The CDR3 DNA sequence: TGTGCCAGCAGCAAATGGAATGGAGTCGGCTACGAGCAGTACTTC.

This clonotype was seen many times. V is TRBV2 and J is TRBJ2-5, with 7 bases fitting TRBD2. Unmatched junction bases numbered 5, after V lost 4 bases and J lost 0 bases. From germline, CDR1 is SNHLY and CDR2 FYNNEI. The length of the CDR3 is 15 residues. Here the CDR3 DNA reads TGTGCCAGCAGTGCGCTCGGGGGGTACCAAGAGACCCAGTACTTC. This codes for CASSALGGYQETQYF.

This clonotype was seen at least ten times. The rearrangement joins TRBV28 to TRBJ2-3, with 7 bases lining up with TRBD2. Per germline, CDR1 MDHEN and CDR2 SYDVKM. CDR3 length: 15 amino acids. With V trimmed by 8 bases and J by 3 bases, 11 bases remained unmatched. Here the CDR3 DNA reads TGTGCCAGCCGAGACCCCGGGAGGCGGACAGATACGCAGTATTTT. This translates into CASRDPGRRTDTQYF.